Below, 21 T cell receptor beta chains from the same sample are listed, as sequenced in a study of tumor-infiltrating lymphocytes in primary liver carcinoma. Reverse transcription of about 0.5 ug total RNA with a constant-region primer produced TCR beta cDNA. Researchers made the TCR beta libraries by running three nested multiplex PCR rounds with slightly modified ARM-PCR. With TRBV1-TRBV30 forward primers and a C-beta reverse primer, the first two PCR rounds were run for approximately 10 cycles each. In TCRdb, the multiplex PCR reads were re-called with MiXCR into one record per CDR3 protein. The table includes approximately 120,000 distinct CDR3 sequences, 60% to 80% detected once. Each 20-30 mg portion of unsorted bulk tissue served as the source for co-extraction of RNA and DNA. Sequencing used liver tumor tissue from sampling region 3. Described subset: tumor region T3, left-lateral pole. Every receptor here comes from a woman aged 55-69 years with primary liver carcinoma and hepatitis B virus infection.

V gene TRBV11-2 combines with J gene TRBJ2-3; D ambiguous. CDR1 is SGHAT, CDR2 FQNNGV, per germline. The CDR3 has 17 amino acids. Trimming took off 5 bases at V and 4 bases at J, with 22 bases between the two ends. The CDR3 here is CASSIGIRREGADTQYF. CDR3 sequence (DNA): TGTGCCAGCAGCATAGGGATTCGAAGGGAAGGTGCAGATACGCAGTATTTT.

About this clonotype itself: The conserved phenylalanine or tryptophan is not found at the CDR3 terminus, so this likely reflects a read error. This chain joins TRBV11-2 and TRBJ1-3; D is undetermined. The CDR3 totals 16 residues. V lost 7 bases and J 0 bases, leaving 16 bases between the germline ends. Germline values: CDR1 SGHAT, CDR2 FQNNGV. DNA for the CDR3: TGTGCCAGCAACAAAATGGTCGGAGTCTCTGGAAACACCATATATTAT. Translating it yields CASNKMVGVSGNTIYY.

Of note for this clonotype: This sequence may be a read error, since a much larger clone differs from it by one base. The V gene is TRBV12-3 or TRBV12-4, the J gene TRBJ1-1; D not resolved. The CDR3 is made up of 15 amino acids. This CDR3 reads CASSLARGLNTEASF. The CDR3 DNA reads as TGTGCCAGCAGTTTAGCGCGGGGATTGAACACTGAAGCTTCCTTT.

A remark on this clonotype: At one end the junction does not follow the germline gene, possibly because of a read error. The chain is built from TRBV14 and TRBJ1-3, with D hard to call. Germline V gene sequence: CDR1 SGHDN, CDR2 FVKESK. The CDR3 sequence is 12 residues long. For the CDR3, the DNA is TGTGCCAGCAGCACTGGAGGAAACACCATAAATTTT. The encoded protein is CASSTGGNTINF.

With regard to this clonotype: Possible read error: a much larger clone is one base away. The CDR3 carries no conserved terminal phenylalanine or tryptophan, so it likely arises from a read error. The rearrangement joins TRBV5-4 to TRBJ2-5; TRBD2 matches 8 bases. The junction had 7 bases not matched to a gene; V was cut back by 2 bases and J by 4 bases. In germline, CDR1 is SGHNT, CDR2 YYREEE (reference sequence). The CDR3 contains 15 residues. The CDR3 DNA reads as TGTGCCAGCAGCTTACCCGGGAGGGGGGGAGAGACCCAGTACCTC. Translation gives CASSLPGRGGETQYL.

As to this clonotype: Since a much larger clone is just one base distant, this may be a read error. The V gene is TRBV13, the J gene TRBJ2-1; TRBD2 matches 14 bases. CDR3 size: 15 residues. Germline V gene lookup returns CDR1 PRHDT and CDR2 FYEKMQ (reference sequence). This CDR3 is CACRLAGGGFNEQFF. The CDR3 DNA reads TGTGCCTGCAGACTAGCGGGAGGGGGGTTCAATGAGCAGTTCTTC.

As for this clonotype: One end of the junction fails to match germline, which may point to a read error. The rearrangement uses TRBV5-1 and TRBJ2-5; D possibly corresponds to TRBD2 (5 bases). The CDR3 covers 15 residues. Germline lookup yields CDR1 SGHRS and CDR2 YFSETQ. CDR3 nucleotides: TGCGCCGGCAGCTTGGTTGGCGGGTTACAAGAGACCCAGTACTTC. It yields the protein CAGSLVGGLQETQYF.

This clonotype was observed a handful of times. A much larger clone differs from this one at a single base, so this may be a read error. In this CDR3 the conserved last residue, phenylalanine or tryptophan, is missing, so a read error is likely. V and J are TRBV6-2 or TRBV6-3 and TRBJ1-1, with TRBD1 matching 9 bases. The CDR3 consists of 15 residues. Germline CDR1 is MNHEY and CDR2 is SVGEGT. With 5 bases clipped from V and 3 bases from J, the junction kept 7 bases outside the gene matches. This CDR3 reads CASSDGQGSYTEAFL. Written as DNA, the CDR3 is TGTGCCAGCAGTGACGGACAGGGGTCGTACACTGAAGCTTTCCTT.

Remarks on this clonotype: Just one base apart from a much larger clone, this may be a read error. V is TRBV29-1 and J is TRBJ2-2, with D uncertain. The CDR3 loop spans 14 amino acids. Looked up from germline, CDR1 is SQVTM and CDR2 is ANQGSEA. In nucleotides, the CDR3 is TGCAGCGTTGGGAAGGGCTCGAACGCCGGGGAGCTGTTTTTT. It specifies CSVGKGSNAGELFF.

The J gene is TRBJ2-3, the V gene TRBV28; perhaps D is TRBD1 or TRBD2 (6 bases each). Germline assignment: CDR1 MDHEN and CDR2 SYDVKM. CDR3 length equals 14 residues. V lost 7 bases to trimming and J lost 6 bases, with 17 bases between them. The CDR3 here is CASIGDGGGDTQYF. In DNA form, the CDR3 reads TGTGCCAGCATAGGGGACGGGGGCGGGGATACGCAGTATTTT.

Details on this clonotype: Just one base apart from a much larger clone, this may be a read error. This sequence joins TRBV5-8 and TRBJ2-3; possible D gene TRBD2, 5 bases. This CDR3 has 14 residues. Between the trimmed V and J ends, which lost 8 bases and 0 bases, there was a span of 13 bases. The germline V gene encodes CDR1 SGHTS and CDR2 YDEGEE. The CDR3: CARSPQRSTDTQYF. DNA of the CDR3: TGTGCCAGAAGCCCCCAGCGGAGCACAGATACGCAGTATTTT.

As regards this clonotype: Possible read error: a much larger clone is one base away. V gene TRBV28 combines with J gene TRBJ1-2; D remains ambiguous. CDR1 and CDR2 (germline): MDHEN, SYDVKM. This CDR3 contains 12 residues. Deletions cut 9 bases from V and 4 bases from J, with 12 bases between. The CDR3 reads CASYPTGYGYTF. The CDR3, as DNA: TGTGCCAGTTACCCGACCGGCTATGGCTACACCTTC.

The chain couples TRBV11-2 to TRBJ2-3, with TRBD2 identical over 14 bases. Germline loops: CDR1 SGHAT, CDR2 FQNNGV. The CDR3 extends over 16 amino acids. V shed 5 bases and J 5 bases; nucleotides not matched to a gene: 6. This CDR3 reads CASSVGLAGVEDTQYF. As DNA, the CDR3 is TGTGCCAGCAGCGTGGGACTAGCGGGAGTGGAAGATACGCAGTATTTT.

For this clonotype: A read error is possible here, since a much larger clone lies one base away. This rearrangement joins TRBV7-9 to TRBJ2-1; TRBD2 agrees at 10 bases. This CDR3 has 17 residues. Germline-derived CDR1 and CDR2 are SEHNR and FQNEAQ (reference sequence). The CDR3 sequence is CDSSLEALAGGYNEQFF. DNA of the CDR3: TGTGACAGCAGCTTAGAGGCCTTAGCGGGAGGCTACAATGAGCAGTTCTTC.

The chain combines TRBV12-3 or TRBV12-4 with TRBJ1-4; the D gene is possibly TRBD1 (6 bases). The V end lost 4 bases, the J end lost 8 bases, and 20 bases lay between the germline ends. The length of the CDR3 is 16 residues. CDR3 sequence: CASSSERYETGEKLFF. CDR3 DNA: TGTGCCAGCAGTTCGGAGAGATACGAGACAGGCGAAAAACTGTTTTTT.

Turning to this clonotype: The germline gene is not matched at one end of the junction; a read error may be the cause. The rearrangement links TRBV28 to TRBJ2-1; possible D gene TRBD2, 5 bases. CDR1 and CDR2 from the germline V gene are MDHEN and SYDVKM. CDR3 length: 14 amino acids. In DNA form, the CDR3 reads TGTGCCAGCAGCACTCCCGGGATAGTTAATGAGCAATTCTTC. Translating gives CASSTPGIVNEQFF.

This chain connects TRBV9 to TRBJ2-3; D gene unclear. The V gene's germline CDR1 is SGDLS and CDR2 YYNGEE. The CDR3 has 15 amino acids. Trimming pared 0 bases from V and 0 bases from J, leaving 8 bases between. CDR3 bases: TGTGCCAGCAGCGTAGAGGCGGAGAGCACAGATACGCAGTATTTT. This encodes CASSVEAESTDTQYF. Full variable domain (rest looked up from reference TRBV9 and TRBJ2-3): DSGVTQTPKHLITATGQRVTLRCSPRSGDLSVYWYQQSLDQGLQFLIQYYNGEERAKGNILERFSAQQFPDLHSELNLSSLELGDSALYFCASSVEAESTDTQYFGPGTRLTVL.

The V and J genes are TRBV28 and TRBJ1-5; D remains ambiguous. CDR3 length: 14 amino acids. The V end lost 6 bases, the J end lost 6 bases, and 15 bases lay between the germline ends. Germline V lookup: CDR1 MDHEN, CDR2 SYDVKM. In DNA form, the CDR3 reads TGTGCCAGCAGGGTGATGATCTCGGGTCAGCCCCAGCATTTT. This translates into CASRVMISGQPQHF.

As to this clonotype: Mismatch with germline at one junction end may stem from a read error. This rearrangement joins TRBV29-1 to TRBJ2-4; possibly TRBD2 for D (6 bases). Per the germline V gene, CDR1 is SQVTM and CDR2 is ANQGSEA. This CDR3 is built from 15 residues. The CDR3 DNA reads TGCAGCGTTGAGGTTAGTGGGAGGACTAAAAGCATTCAGTACTTC. This codes for CSVEVSGRTKSIQYF.

As for this clonotype: Relative to the germline gene, one junction end is altered; a read error may explain this. The chain uses TRBV11-2 and TRBJ2-3; the D is unclear. The CDR3 extends over 16 amino acids. Germline loops: CDR1 SGHAT, CDR2 FQNNGV. The CDR3 DNA reads as TGTGCCGGCGGATCGCAGGCACTCCTACGCACTGATACGCAGTATTTT. Translated, it gives CAGGSQALLRTDTQYF.

As for this clonotype: This may arise from a read error, as a much more abundant clone is one base away. In DNA form, the CDR3 reads TGCAGCGTTCGAAACGGCGACATTGAAGCTTTCTTT. Translated: CSVRNGDIEAFF. The rearrangement links TRBV29-1 to TRBJ1-1, with D hard to call. Per the germline V gene, CDR1 is SQVTM and CDR2 is ANQGSEA. V lost 5 bases to trimming and J lost 7 bases, with 14 bases between them. The CDR3 totals 12 residues.